This T cell receptor (beta chain) is from a study of blood T cells in healthy people across ages. Study conclusions and caveats: Higher diversity, along with more naive CD4+ cells, distinguished long-lived donors from aged donors. Across the age range, TCR beta diversity per million T cells fell in a roughly linear way.

The amount of total RNA extracted per sample was at least 5.5 micrograms. Sample-barcoded 5' priming and a J-beta primer mix drove a second PCR of roughly 6 to 12 cycles. TCRdb recomputed calls from the 5' RACE reads with MiXCR, one row per CDR3 protein. The repertoire holds over 1.5 million distinct CDR3 sequences, with about 49% as singletons. Germline V gene data show CDR1 as SGHTA and CDR2 as FQGNSA. This CDR3 spans 15 amino acids. V lost 2 bases and J 6 bases, leaving 15 bases between the germline ends. To note about this clonotype: What it recognizes is unknown.

The sequence was obtained from a middle-aged woman in good health. The specimen was blood. The V and J genes are TRBV7-2 and TRBJ2-3; D may be TRBD1 (5 bases). CDR3 sequence reads: CASSLWAGNFDTQYF. The CDR3 bases are TGTGCCAGCAGCTTATGGGCAGGGAACTTTGATACGCAGTATTTT.